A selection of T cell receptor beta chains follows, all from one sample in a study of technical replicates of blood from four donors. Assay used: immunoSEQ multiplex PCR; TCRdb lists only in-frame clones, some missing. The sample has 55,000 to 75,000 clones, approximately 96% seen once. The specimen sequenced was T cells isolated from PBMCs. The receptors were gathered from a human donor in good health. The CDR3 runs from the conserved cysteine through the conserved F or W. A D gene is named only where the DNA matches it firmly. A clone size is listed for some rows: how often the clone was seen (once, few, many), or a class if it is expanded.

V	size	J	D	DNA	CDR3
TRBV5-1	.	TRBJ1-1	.	TGCGCCAGCAGCTTGGACCAGGGTATGAACACTGAAGCTTTCTTT	CASSLDQGMNTEAFF
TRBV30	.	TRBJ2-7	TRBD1	TGTGCCTGGAGTGCATGGACAGGGAAGTTCGAGCAGTACTTC	CAWSAWTGKFEQYF
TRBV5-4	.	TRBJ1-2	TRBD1	TGTGCCAGCAGCTCAGGGACAGGGCCCTATGGCTACACCTTC	CASSSGTGPYGYTF
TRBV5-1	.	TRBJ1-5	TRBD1	TGCGCCAGCAGCTTGTGGGGAGTTGACAGGGGGCTGAATCAGCCCCAGCATTTT	CASSLWGVDRGLNQPQHF
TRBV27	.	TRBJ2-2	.	TGTGCCAGCAGTTTATCCCTGGAGACCGGGGAGCTGTTTTTT	CASSLSLETGELFF
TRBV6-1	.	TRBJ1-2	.	TGTGCCAGCAGTGGAATCTCCGGAGGCTATGGCTACACCTTC	CASSGISGGYGYTF
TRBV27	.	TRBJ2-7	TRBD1	TGTGCCAGCAGTTTGACAGGGGTAAACGAGCAGTACTTC	CASSLTGVNEQYF
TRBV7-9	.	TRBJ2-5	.	TGTGCCAGCAGCCCAGGGGATGCCCGGTACTTC	CASSPGDARYF
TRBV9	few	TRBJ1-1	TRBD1	TGTGCCAGCAGCCCAGGGGGAGAAGCTTTCTTT	CASSPGGEAFF
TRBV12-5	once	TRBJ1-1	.	TGTGCTAGTGGTTTGGAAGCCCGCACTGAAGCTTTCTTT	CASGLEARTEAFF
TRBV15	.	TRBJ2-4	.	TGTGCCACCAGCAGAGCAGGGGCCGTAGCCAAAAACATTCAGTACTTC	CATSRAGAVAKNIQYF
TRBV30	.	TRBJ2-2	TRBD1	TGTGCCAAAGACAGGGTGAACACCGGGGAGCTGTTTTTT	CAKDRVNTGELFF
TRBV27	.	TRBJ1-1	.	TGTGCCAGCAGTTTATCGCGAGAGGGGGGGCACACTGAAGCTTTCTTT	CASSLSREGGHTEAFF
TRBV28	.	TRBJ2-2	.	TGTGCCAGCAGTCCAAGACCTAGCGGGGAGCTGTTTTTT	CASSPRPSGELFF
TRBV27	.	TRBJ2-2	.	TGTGCCACCTCCCTGTGGTTCGGCGGGGAGCTGTTTTTT	CATSLWFGGELFF
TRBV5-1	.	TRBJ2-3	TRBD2	TGCGCCAGCTATAGCGGGAGGCCATCAGATACGCAGTATTTT	CASYSGRPSDTQYF
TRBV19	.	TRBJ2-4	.	TGTGCCAGTAGTTTTACGACAGGCAGGGACATTCAGTACTTC	CASSFTTGRDIQYF
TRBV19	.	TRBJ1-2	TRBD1	TGTGCCAGTAGTGAGGGACAGGCGTCTAACTATGGCTACACCTTC	CASSEGQASNYGYTF
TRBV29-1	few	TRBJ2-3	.	TGCAGCGTTGACTCGGTCGCAGATACGCAGTATTTT	CSVDSVADTQYF
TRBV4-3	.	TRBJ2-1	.	TGCGCCAGCAGCCAAGATCAAGCCATTAATGAGCAGTTCTTC	CASSQDQAINEQFF
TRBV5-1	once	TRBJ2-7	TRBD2	TGCGCCAGCAGGCCGACCGGGACTAGCGGCTACGAGCAGTACTTC	CASRPTGTSGYEQYF
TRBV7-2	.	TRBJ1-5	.	TGTGCCAGCAGCTTGGGCGGACAGATCTACCATCAGCCCCAGCATTTT	CASSLGGQIYHQPQHF
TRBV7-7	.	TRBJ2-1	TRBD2	TGTGCCAGCAGCCTACGGGATAGCGGGAGCTCCTACAATGAGCAGTTCTTC	CASSLRDSGSSYNEQFF
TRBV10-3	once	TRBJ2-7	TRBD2	TGTGCCACCGGACTAGCGGGAGAGGGCAACGAGCAGTACTTC	CATGLAGEGNEQYF
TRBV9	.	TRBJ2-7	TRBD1	TGTGCCAGCAGCCCAGGACAGGGCCACGAGCAGTACTTC	CASSPGQGHEQYF
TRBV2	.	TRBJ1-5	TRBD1	TGTGCCAGCTGCCGGGACAGTAATCAGCCCCAGCATTTT	CASCRDSNQPQHF
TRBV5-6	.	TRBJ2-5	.	TGTGCCAGCAGCTTGATGCGGGGCCGCTTAGAGACCCAGTACTTC	CASSLMRGRLETQYF
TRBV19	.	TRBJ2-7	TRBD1	TGTGCCAGTATAGTCGAGGGACAGGGCTACTACGAGCAGTACTTC	CASIVEGQGYYEQYF
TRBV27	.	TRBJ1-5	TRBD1	TGTGCCAGCAGTTTACGACAGGGGTATCAGCCCCAGCATTTT	CASSLRQGYQPQHF